These 14 T cell receptor beta chains were all obtained from the same sample, sequenced in a study of T-cell memory formation after mild COVID-19. TCRdb reanalysed the 5' RACE reads using MiXCR and keeps one entry per CDR3 protein. The data show roughly 510,000 distinct CDR3 sequences, roughly 17% seen once. The sample consisted of PBMCs or a T cell subset sorted from them (not recorded which). The receptors here all came from an adult woman who had mild COVID-19 (a few samples of this study predate the infection). Cell type and time point are not known.

This clonotype was detected only a few times. This chain connects TRBV12-3 or TRBV12-4 to TRBJ2-7, with D perhaps assigned TRBD1 or TRBD2 (5 bases each). The CDR3 runs 15 residues. V was clipped by 3 bases and J by 0 bases, with 12 bases between them. CDR3 coding DNA: TGTGCCAGCAGTTTCGACCGGGGACCCTCCTACGAGCAGTACTTC. Translating gives CASSFDRGPSYEQYF.

The chain couples TRBV7-9 to TRBJ2-1; TRBD2 matches 9 bases. The germline gives CDR1 SEHNR, CDR2 FQNEAQ (reference sequence). The CDR3 is made up of 14 amino acids. V lost 6 bases to trimming and J lost 8 bases; unmatched junction nucleotides: 8. CDR3: CASRFSGSADEQFF. Written as DNA, the CDR3 is TGTGCCAGCAGATTTAGCGGGAGCGCCGATGAGCAGTTCTTC.

The rearrangement uses TRBV4-1 and TRBJ2-7; TRBD2 agrees at 7 bases. Germline V CDR1 and CDR2: MGHRA, YSYEKL. Trimming at V came to 2 bases and at J to 6 bases, leaving 10 bases not matched to a gene. The length of the CDR3 is 15 residues. The CDR3 DNA reads as TGCGCCAGCAGCCAACCCTGGGAGGGGAAATTCGAGCAGTACTTC. It encodes CASSQPWEGKFEQYF.

CDR3 nucleotides: TGCAGTGCTAACCCGGACAGGGGGTACTTGAGGCGGCGCCAAGAGACCCAGTACTTC. Translating it yields CSANPDRGYLRRRQETQYF. The chain links TRBV20-1 to TRBJ2-5, with 10 nucleotides matching TRBD1. The V and J ends lost 4 bases and 1 base, in that order; junction bases with no gene match: 18. The germline CDR1 and CDR2 sequences are DFQATT and SNEGSKA (reference sequence). CDR3 size: 19 residues.

This clonotype was detected ten times or more. The chain employs TRBV19 and TRBJ2-6, with D unresolved. This CDR3 is 15 amino acids long. With 6 bases removed from V and 0 bases from J, the gap between germline ends came to 9 bases. The germline V gene has CDR1 LNHDA and CDR2 SQIVND (reference sequence). CDR3 DNA: TGTGCCAGTAGGAAAGACCACTCTGGGGCCAACGTCCTGACTTTC. Its protein product is CASRKDHSGANVLTF.

The CDR3 is CASSQGAGGGPQETQYF. The CDR3 coding sequence is TGTGCCAGCAGCCAAGGGGCCGGCGGGGGGCCGCAAGAGACCCAGTACTTC. The genes are TRBV3-1 and TRBJ2-5; TRBD2 agrees at 8 bases. Losses at the gene ends were 1 base for V and 2 bases for J; bases not matched to a gene: 9. CDR1 and CDR2 (germline): LGHDT, YNNKEL (reference sequence). The CDR3 is 17 amino acids.

The J gene is TRBJ1-6, the V gene TRBV19; D might be TRBD1 (5 bases). Germline CDR1 reads LNHDA; CDR2 reads SQIVND (reference sequence). V was trimmed by 3 bases and J by 6 bases, leaving 9 bases between them. The CDR3 totals 14 residues. The CDR3 DNA is TGTGCCAGTAGTATTCAACAGGCTAATTCACCCCTCCACTTT. This sequence encodes CASSIQQANSPLHF.

The V gene is TRBV6-6, the J gene TRBJ2-2; D not certain. Germline V lookup: CDR1 MNHNY, CDR2 SVGAGI (reference sequence). The CDR3 totals 12 residues. Trimming shortened V by 7 bases and J by 7 bases, and 10 bases separated the two germline ends. The CDR3 region is CASNPTSGELFF. The CDR3 nucleotides are TGTGCCAGCAACCCCACGAGCGGGGAGCTGTTTTTT.

This clonotype was counted many times. This chain connects TRBV20-1 to TRBJ2-3, with 15 bases lining up with TRBD2. CDR3 size: 15 residues. V gave up 3 bases and J gave up 7 bases; unmatched junction bases: 5. Germline-derived CDR1 and CDR2 are DFQATT and SNEGSKA (reference sequence). The CDR3 reads CSASDGLAGGYTQYF. CDR3 DNA sequence: TGCAGTGCTAGTGACGGACTAGCGGGGGGGTATACGCAGTATTTT.

This clonotype was found a few times. The rearrangement joins TRBV27 to TRBJ1-2, with D possibly TRBD1 on 6 matching bases. This CDR3 is 14 amino acids long. Per germline, CDR1 MNHEY and CDR2 SMNVEV (reference sequence). V lost 3 bases, J lost 7 bases, and 15 bases lay in between. In nucleotides, the CDR3 is TGTGCCAGCAGTTTGGCCGGGGGCTTAAGTGGCTACACCTTC. As protein: CASSLAGGLSGYTF.

The chain is built from TRBV7-9 and TRBJ1-1, with a possible D match to TRBD1 (5 bases). This CDR3 region has 14 residues. From germline, CDR1 is SEHNR and CDR2 FQNEAQ (reference sequence). Deletions cut 5 bases from V and 5 bases from J, with 15 bases between. The CDR3 sequence: CASSATTGLTEAFF. As DNA, the CDR3 is TGTGCCAGCAGCGCCACTACAGGTTTAACTGAAGCTTTCTTT. Filled out from reference TRBV7-9 and TRBJ1-1, the complete variable domain reads DTGVSQNPRHKITKRGQNVTFRCDPISEHNRLYWYRQTLGQGPEFLTYFQNEAQLEKSRLLSDRFSAERPKGSFSTLEIQRTEQGDSAMYLCASSATTGLTEAFFGQGTRLTVV.

This chain joins TRBV5-1 and TRBJ2-7; 9 nucleotides match TRBD2. The length of the CDR3 is 15 residues. Germline assignment: CDR1 SGHRS and CDR2 YFSETQ. V gave up 8 bases and J gave up 6 bases; unmatched junction bases: 15. CDR3 loop: CARAGSGRFNSEQYF. The CDR3 DNA reads as TGCGCCAGGGCGGGTAGCGGGAGATTTAATAGCGAGCAGTACTTC.

This clonotype was recorded a few times. The V call is TRBV11-3, the J call TRBJ2-1; the D gene is possibly TRBD2 (6 bases). The CDR3 consists of 15 residues. V was trimmed by 5 bases and J by 0 bases, leaving 11 bases between them. CDR1 is SGHNT and CDR2 is YENEEA in the germline V gene. CDR3 bases: TGTGCCAGCAGCCTCGGGGAGGACTCCTACAATGAGCAGTTCTTC. As protein: CASSLGEDSYNEQFF.

The chain is built from TRBV20-1 and TRBJ2-2; perhaps TRBD2 as D (6 bases). Germline CDR1 is DFQATT and CDR2 is SNEGSKA (reference sequence). The CDR3 spans 15 residues. The V end lost 3 bases, the J end lost 4 bases, and 15 bases lay between the germline ends. The CDR3 is CSASSVGGPTGELFF. DNA of the CDR3: TGCAGTGCTAGCTCCGTCGGGGGTCCCACCGGGGAGCTGTTTTTT.